What follows is one T cell receptor (beta chain) and its context. Its target is unknown. The PCR made use of 60 Vbeta and 13 Jbeta primers. Assay used: immunoSEQ multiplex PCR; TCRdb lists only in-frame clones, some missing. In the table there are approximately 130,000 clones, 60% to 85% of which are singletons. The entry originates in a study of cytomegalovirus exposure and HLA in healthy donors. Across the whole study: From HLA-typed donors, an early data release held approximately 85 million unique TCRs. Findings and limits, study-wide: Across all donors, roughly uniform sequencing depth was an assumption of the presence/absence analyses. Analyzed later, most CMV-associated TCR beta chains appeared HLA-restricted.

The CDR3 covers 15 residues. Germline CDR1 reads SGHRS; CDR2 reads YFSETQ. The V and J ends lost 0 bases and 1 base, in that order; junction bases with no gene match: 2. This receptor was obtained from a man aged 25 to 40 in good health and CMV-seronegative. What was sequenced was PBMCs. The chain has TRBV5-1 and TRBJ2-3, with 7 bases fitting TRBD2. CDR3 nucleotides: TGCGCCAGCAGCTTGGGTGCGGGAGGCACAGATACGCAGTATTTT. Amino acids: CASSLGAGGTDTQYF.